This TCR beta chain was identified in a study of blood T cells in healthy people across ages. Study summary: Template switching retrieved approximately one barcoded beta molecule for each two T cells.

With each sample, at least 6 micrograms of total RNA were extracted. A J-beta primer mix and a sample-barcoded 5' primer were used in a second PCR of about 7 to 11 cycles. TCRdb analysed the 5' RACE reads with MiXCR anew, one entry per CDR3 protein. The repertoire holds hundreds of thousands of distinct CDR3 sequences, with roughly 50% as singletons. V was cut by 2 bases and J by 5 bases, with 13 bases left in between. The CDR3 runs 14 residues. The V gene's germline CDR1 is MNHEY and CDR2 SMNVEV (reference sequence). Sequencing was performed on blood. The V call is TRBV27, the J call TRBJ2-7; D may be TRBD1 (6 bases). The receptor was isolated from a man aged 35 to 55 in good health. The CDR3: CASSLSQGFHEQYF. The CDR3 DNA is TGTGCCAGCAGTTTAAGTCAGGGGTTCCACGAGCAGTACTTC.